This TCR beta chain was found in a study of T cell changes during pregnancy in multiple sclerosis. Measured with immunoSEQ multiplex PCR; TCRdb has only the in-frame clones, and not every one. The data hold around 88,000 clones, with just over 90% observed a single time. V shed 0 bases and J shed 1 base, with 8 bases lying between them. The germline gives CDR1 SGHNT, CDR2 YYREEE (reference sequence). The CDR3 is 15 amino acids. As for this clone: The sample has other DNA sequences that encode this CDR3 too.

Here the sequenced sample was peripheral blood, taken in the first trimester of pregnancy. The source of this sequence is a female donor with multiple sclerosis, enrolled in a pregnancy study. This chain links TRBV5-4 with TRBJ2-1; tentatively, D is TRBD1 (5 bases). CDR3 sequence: CASSLGQGSYNEQFF. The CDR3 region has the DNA TGTGCCAGCAGCTTGGGGCAGGGTTCCTACAATGAGCAGTTCTTC.